Presented here are 25 T cell receptor beta chains from one specimen sequenced in a study of T cell responses to AZD1222 COVID-19 vaccine. Profiled with immunoSEQ multiplex PCR; TCRdb holds only in-frame clones, not every one. The repertoire holds about 73,000 clones, with 70% to 90% as singletons. The specimen comprised peripheral blood, sampled on day 0 of AZD1222 vaccination. These receptors were collected from an adult in good health.

The V and J genes are TRBV6-6 and TRBJ1-1, with D possibly TRBD1 on 5 matching bases. Trimming pared 5 bases from V and 1 base from J, leaving 14 bases between. The CDR3 runs to 15 residues. Germline CDR1 is MNHNY and CDR2 is SVGAGI (reference sequence). This CDR3 is CASSHRGEGNTEAFF. The CDR3 bases are TGTGCCAGCAGTCACCGGGGCGAGGGGAACACTGAAGCTTTCTTT.

The V gene is TRBV5-5, the J gene TRBJ2-1, with a tentative D call TRBD2 (5 bases). This CDR3 is 14 amino acids long. Per the germline V gene, CDR1 is SGHKS and CDR2 is YYEKEE (reference sequence). V lost 0 bases, J lost 5 bases, and 9 bases lay in between. The CDR3 sequence: CASSLGLANNEQFF. CDR3 coding DNA: TGTGCCAGCAGCTTGGGTCTAGCTAACAATGAGCAGTTCTTC. Full variable domain (outside the CDR3, taken from reference TRBV5-5 and TRBJ2-1): DAGVTQSPTHLIKTRGQQVTLRCSPISGHKSVSWYQQVLGQGPQFIFQYYEKEERGRGNFPDRFSARQFPNYSSELNVNALLLGDSALYLCASSLGLANNEQFFGPGTRLTVL.

V gene TRBV6-5 combines with J gene TRBJ2-7, with TRBD2 as a possible D gene (6 bases). V lost 0 bases to trimming and J lost 3 bases, with 12 bases between them. The CDR3 spans 15 residues. From germline, CDR1 is MNHEY and CDR2 SVGAGI. The DNA of the CDR3 is TGTGCCAGCAGTTACTCACCCCTGGGGGGCTACGAGCAGTACTTC. It encodes CASSYSPLGGYEQYF.

The V and J genes are TRBV6-5 and TRBJ1-5; D is perhaps TRBD1 (5 bases). The CDR3 has 14 amino acids. The germline V and J ends were trimmed by 6 bases and 1 base, with 10 bases remaining between them. In germline, CDR1 is MNHEY, CDR2 SVGAGI. CDR3 amino acids: CASRGGISNQPQHF. CDR3 sequence (DNA): TGTGCCAGCAGGGGGGGAATAAGCAATCAGCCCCAGCATTTT.

This chain connects TRBV6-5 to TRBJ2-2, with D perhaps matching TRBD1 (8 bases). The CDR3 runs to 15 residues. Trimming took off 8 bases at V and 4 bases at J, with 17 bases between the two ends. Germline V gene sequence: CDR1 MNHEY, CDR2 SVGAGI. CDR3 in DNA: TGTGCCAGCCGATTGACAGGGGAGGGCACCGGGGAGCTGTTTTTT. Residues: CASRLTGEGTGELFF.

This chain links TRBV24-1 with TRBJ2-1; D is ambiguous. Deletions cut 7 bases from V and 5 bases from J, with 5 bases between. This CDR3 has 11 residues. Germline assignment: CDR1 KGHDR and CDR2 SFDVKD. The CDR3 DNA reads as TGTGCCACCAGGGAGAACAATGAGCAGTTCTTC. The encoded protein is CATRENNEQFF.

This chain links TRBV12-5 with TRBJ1-2; 9 bases align to TRBD1. Germline lookup yields CDR1 LGHNT and CDR2 FRNRAP. The CDR3 runs to 15 residues. V was clipped by 6 bases and J by 3 bases; unmatched bases: 8. CDR3 in amino acids: CASGLGQGDYYGYTF. The CDR3 DNA sequence: TGTGCTAGTGGCCTGGGACAGGGCGACTACTATGGCTACACCTTC.

The V gene is TRBV2, the J gene TRBJ1-5, with 7 nucleotides matching TRBD1. The CDR3 has 16 amino acids. V was clipped by 5 bases and J by 1 base; unmatched bases: 8. Germline assignment: CDR1 SNHLY and CDR2 FYNNEI. As DNA, the CDR3 is TGTGCCAGCAGTATCGACTCGGGACAGAGCAATCAGCCCCAGCATTTT. Residues: CASSIDSGQSNQPQHF.

The rearrangement links TRBV9 to TRBJ2-5; D is unclear. V lost 0 bases to trimming and J lost 5 bases, with 11 bases between them. The CDR3 length is 14 residues. Germline V gives CDR1 SGDLS, CDR2 YYNGEE. CDR3 coding DNA: TGTGCCAGCAGCGTAGGACGGGTTGGCGAGACCCAGTACTTC. Translated: CASSVGRVGETQYF.

The rearrangement uses TRBV4-3 and TRBJ2-7; possible D gene TRBD1, 5 bases. There are 14 residues in the CDR3. CDR1 is LGHNA, CDR2 YSLEER, per germline. V lost 1 base to trimming and J lost 2 bases, with 9 bases between them. The CDR3, as DNA: TGCGCCAGCAGCCAAGGCTACAGGACCTACGAGCAGTACTTC. It codes for CASSQGYRTYEQYF.

V is TRBV12-3 or TRBV12-4 and J is TRBJ2-7; unclear D gene. Trimming cost V 3 bases and J 3 bases, with 9 bases left between them. The CDR3 extends over 13 amino acids. DNA of the CDR3: TGTGCCAGCAGTTTCAAGGGTGGCTACGAGCAGTACTTC. As protein: CASSFKGGYEQYF.

The chain links TRBV28 to TRBJ1-2; unclear D gene. Trimming took off 7 bases at V and 5 bases at J, with 17 bases between the two ends. Germline CDR1 and CDR2: MDHEN and SYDVKM. There are 14 residues in the CDR3. The CDR3 nucleotides are TGTGCCAGCACCCTTGTAAAGCCTTTTTATGGCTACACCTTC. Protein sequence: CASTLVKPFYGYTF.

This chain connects TRBV18 to TRBJ1-1, with D unclear. V lost 0 bases, J lost 0 bases, and 8 bases lay in between. CDR1 and CDR2 (germline): KGHSH, LQKENI. This CDR3 has 15 residues. Here the CDR3 DNA reads TGTGCCAGCTCACCACCGAGACACTTGAACACTGAAGCTTTCTTT. Its protein product is CASSPPRHLNTEAFF.

V and J are TRBV5-1 and TRBJ2-2; D unresolved. The CDR3 is 15 residues long. V lost 0 bases to trimming and J lost 1 base, with 7 bases between them. Germline V gene data show CDR1 as SGHRS and CDR2 as YFSETQ. Here the CDR3 reads CASSLGGVNTGELFF. In nucleotides, the CDR3 is TGCGCCAGCAGCTTGGGGGGTGTGAACACCGGGGAGCTGTTTTTT.

V is TRBV28 and J is TRBJ2-1, with 10 positions matching TRBD2. The CDR3 is made up of 15 amino acids. Germline V lookup: CDR1 MDHEN, CDR2 SYDVKM. Losses at the gene ends were 3 bases for V and 9 bases for J; bases not matched to a gene: 8. CDR3 coding DNA: TGTGCCAGCAGTTTTCCACTAGCGGGAATTGGTGAGCAGTTCTTC. The encoded protein is CASSFPLAGIGEQFF.

The chain employs TRBV6-2 or TRBV6-3 and TRBJ2-2, with TRBD1 matching over 10 bases. V lost 0 bases, J lost 1 base, and 2 bases stayed unmatched. The CDR3 extends over 17 amino acids. CDR1 is MNHEY, CDR2 SVGEGT, per germline. In DNA, the CDR3 is TGTGCCAGCAGTTACTCGACAGGGGGCATGAACACCGGGGAGCTGTTTTTT. It specifies CASSYSTGGMNTGELFF.

This chain uses TRBV12-3 or TRBV12-4 with TRBJ1-1; D may be TRBD1 (6 bases). This CDR3 spans 12 amino acids. V was clipped by 6 bases and J by 1 base, with 6 bases between them. The CDR3, as DNA: TGTGCCAGCAGACAGGGGAACACTGAAGCTTTCTTT. Amino acids: CASRQGNTEAFF.

The chain recombines TRBV7-2 with TRBJ2-7; 7 nucleotides agree with TRBD2. The germline V gene has CDR1 SGHTA and CDR2 FQGNSA. J lost 2 bases, V lost 4 bases, and 17 bases had no gene match. This CDR3 region has 18 residues. This CDR3 reads CASSSSGLLVGVPYEQYF. CDR3 in DNA: TGTGCCAGCAGCTCCTCGGGACTACTGGTGGGGGTACCCTACGAGCAGTACTTC.

The CDR3 region is CASSQDVSEFQPQHF. CDR3 sequence (DNA): TGTGCCAGCAGCCAAGATGTAAGTGAGTTCCAGCCCCAGCATTTT. This chain links TRBV3-1 (or the pseudogene TRBV3-2) with TRBJ1-5, with D hard to call. The V gene's germline CDR1 is LGHDT and CDR2 YNNKEL (reference sequence). There are 15 residues in the CDR3. The V and J ends lost 0 bases and 7 bases respectively, with 13 bases between them.

This chain uses TRBV14 with TRBJ2-5; a weak D match, TRBD1 (6 bases). Germline V gene sequence: CDR1 SGHDN, CDR2 FVKESK. The CDR3 length is 18 residues. V dropped 4 bases and J dropped 1 base, with 22 bases sitting between them. DNA of the CDR3: TGTGCCAGCAGCCCAACAGGGAGTAGCATCCAGCTCCAAGAGACCCAGTACTTC. This translates into CASSPTGSSIQLQETQYF. Complete variable domain (other parts from reference TRBV14 and TRBJ2-5): EAGVTQFPSHSVIEKGQTVTLRCDPISGHDNLYWYRRVMGKEIKFLLHFVKESKQDESGMPNNRFLAERTGGTYSTLKVQPAELEDSGVYFCASSPTGSSIQLQETQYFGPGTRLLVL.

The chain couples TRBV7-3 to TRBJ2-5; D perhaps matches TRBD2 (6 bases). The V and J ends lost 1 base and 4 bases respectively, with 16 bases between them. Germline CDR1 SGHTA, CDR2 FQGTGA. This CDR3 contains 16 residues. The CDR3 sequence is CASSLMGRGRAETQYF. CDR3 DNA sequence: TGTGCCAGCAGCTTAATGGGGCGGGGCAGAGCAGAGACCCAGTACTTC.

V usage is TRBV5-1 and J usage is TRBJ2-7; the D gene is possibly TRBD2 (5 bases). The germline V and J ends were trimmed by 3 bases and 0 bases, with 13 bases remaining between them. Looked up from germline, CDR1 is SGHRS and CDR2 is YFSETQ. CDR3 length: 15 amino acids. The CDR3 here is CASSSGGSASYEQYF. The CDR3 DNA is TGCGCCAGCAGCTCCGGAGGTAGCGCCTCCTACGAGCAGTACTTC.

The chain is built from TRBV24-1 and TRBJ1-1; 8 bases align to TRBD1. Germline lookup yields CDR1 KGHDR and CDR2 SFDVKD. The CDR3 length is 15 residues. V lost 3 bases, J lost 6 bases, and 8 bases stayed unmatched. CDR3 sequence reads: CATSDGAGGVSEAFF. The CDR3 DNA is TGTGCCACCAGTGATGGGGCAGGGGGCGTTTCTGAAGCTTTCTTT.

The chain carries TRBV21-1 and TRBJ1-5. TRBV21-1 is given as a pseudogene. The CDR3 has 16 residues. Here the CDR3 DNA reads TGTGCCAGCAGCAAAGACCGGGTGGGCGGCAATCAGCCCCAGCATTTT. It specifies CASSKDRVGGNQPQHF.

The rearrangement links TRBV5-5 to TRBJ2-7, with D hard to call. Germline CDR1 and CDR2: SGHKS and YYEKEE (reference sequence). Trimming shortened V by 2 bases and J by 0 bases, and 15 bases separated the two germline ends. The CDR3 runs to 16 residues. In DNA form, the CDR3 reads TGTGCCAGCAGCTTATTGGGTTTGGACCTCTCCTACGAGCAGTACTTC. This encodes CASSLLGLDLSYEQYF.